Following are 30 T cell receptor beta chains from one sample sequenced in a study of cytomegalovirus exposure and HLA in healthy donors. Primers included in the PCR were 60 Vbeta and 13 Jbeta primers. Sequenced by immunoSEQ multiplex PCR; TCRdb stores in-frame clones only, minus some. The top ten clones hold 2.5% to 4% of a sample with around 200,000 clones, roughly 80% of them seen once. Sequenced material: PBMCs. The source is a female donor in good health and CMV-seronegative.

The CDR3 spells CASSQDPGAGELFF. Written as DNA, the CDR3 is TGCGCCAGCAGCCAAGACCCGGGGGCCGGGGAGCTGTTTTTT. This sequence joins TRBV4-3 and TRBJ2-2, with D possibly matching TRBD2 (6 bases). This CDR3 has 14 residues. With 0 bases removed from V and 6 bases from J, the gap between germline ends came to 8 bases. The germline V gene encodes CDR1 LGHNA and CDR2 YSLEER.

The CDR3 nucleotides read TGTGCCTGGAGTGTCGAACTCCTTAGCCAGCAGTACTTC. Protein product: CAWSVELLSQQYF. This chain uses TRBV30 with TRBJ2-7; D unclear. The germline CDR1 and CDR2 sequences are GTSNPN and SVGIG (reference sequence). Deletions cut 0 bases from V and 8 bases from J, with 14 bases between. This CDR3 spans 13 amino acids.

The rearrangement uses TRBV7-2 and TRBJ2-2; a weak D match, TRBD2 (5 bases). This CDR3 region has 14 residues. Trimming took 2 bases from V and 1 from J, leaving 5 bases between them. CDR1 is SGHTA, CDR2 FQGNSA, per germline. The CDR3 is CASSLTRNTGELFF. The CDR3 nucleotides read TGTGCCAGCAGCTTAACTAGGAACACCGGGGAGCTGTTTTTT.

The gene calls are TRBV6-5 and TRBJ1-6, with D unclear. This CDR3 is built from 15 residues. Trimming stripped 2 bases from V and 0 bases from J, with 5 bases between. In germline, CDR1 is MNHEY, CDR2 SVGAGI. The CDR3 nucleotides are TGTGCCAGCAGTTACAGCGGCTCCTATAATTCACCCCTCCACTTT. Translation gives CASSYSGSYNSPLHF.

This rearrangement joins TRBV5-6 to TRBJ1-2; D perhaps matches TRBD1 (5 bases). CDR1 and CDR2 (germline): SGHDT, YYEEEE. The CDR3 contains 16 residues. V was shortened by 1 base and J by 6 bases, with 19 bases between the two germline ends. This CDR3 is CASSLSVVRGSDGYTF. The DNA of the CDR3 is TGTGCCAGCAGCTTGTCGGTGGTTAGGGGAAGCGATGGCTACACCTTC.

The chain links TRBV7-2 to TRBJ2-7, with TRBD1 identical over 10 bases. The CDR3 is 16 amino acids. Germline-derived CDR1 and CDR2 are SGHTA and FQGNSA. Germline trimming cut 2 bases from V and 3 bases from J; bases unmatched to any gene: 7. The CDR3 bases are TGTGCCAGCAGCTTATCTACTGACAGGGGGCTCTACGAGCAGTACTTC. Its translation: CASSLSTDRGLYEQYF.

The chain couples TRBV5-6 to TRBJ2-3, with D perhaps matching TRBD1 (6 bases). The CDR3 covers 15 residues. The ends were cut back, 6 bases at V and 0 bases at J, with 14 bases in the middle. Germline values: CDR1 SGHDT, CDR2 YYEEEE. CDR3 coding DNA: TGTGCCAGCACCCCCAGGGGCCAGAGCACAGATACGCAGTATTTT. This encodes CASTPRGQSTDTQYF.

This clone was counted between two and nine times. This chain links TRBV29-1 with TRBJ2-7, with 7 bases lining up with TRBD1. There are 13 residues in the CDR3. With 1 base clipped from V and 3 bases from J, the junction kept 3 bases outside the gene matches. CDR1 SQVTM and CDR2 ANQGSEA come from the germline V gene. The CDR3 is CSVEGQGVYEQYF. The DNA for the CDR3 is TGCAGCGTTGAAGGGCAGGGGGTCTACGAGCAGTACTTC.

This chain connects TRBV4-3 to TRBJ2-4, with 10 bases fitting TRBD2. Germline V CDR1 and CDR2: LGHNA, YSLEER. The V segment lost 4 bases and the J segment 7 bases; nucleotides outside the gene matches: 7. The CDR3 runs 15 residues. The CDR3, as DNA: TGCGCCAGCAGCCTAGAAGAGCGGGGGGGTAACATTCAGTACTTC. Translation gives CASSLEERGGNIQYF.

The V gene is TRBV4-1, the J gene TRBJ2-7, with 11 bases that match TRBD2. CDR1 and CDR2 (germline): MGHRA, YSYEKL. This CDR3 region has 15 residues. V lost 2 bases to trimming and J lost 0 bases; unmatched junction nucleotides: 0. Here the CDR3 DNA reads TGCGCCAGCAGCCAAACTAGCGGGGGCTCCTACGAGCAGTACTTC. Amino acid sequence: CASSQTSGGSYEQYF.

The chain carries TRBV19 and TRBJ1-1; D possibly corresponds to TRBD1 (6 bases). V was pared by 1 base and J by 7 bases, with 13 bases between. The CDR3 is made up of 14 amino acids. Germline V CDR1 and CDR2: LNHDA, SQIVND (reference sequence). CDR3 residues: CASSIALQGLEAFF. The CDR3 DNA is TGTGCCAGTAGTATAGCTTTACAGGGCCTTGAAGCTTTCTTT.

This clone was recorded a few times. At one of its ends the junction is not consistent with the germline gene, which may arise from a read error. V gene TRBV7-9 combines with J gene TRBJ1-4, with D possibly matching TRBD1 (6 bases). CDR1 and CDR2 (germline): SEHNR, FQNEAQ (reference sequence). The length of the CDR3 is 15 residues. The CDR3 loop is CSSSLVAGADEKLFF. The CDR3, as DNA: TGTTCCAGCAGCTTAGTCGCAGGGGCGGACGAAAAACTGTTTTTT.

This sequence joins TRBV7-8 and TRBJ2-5, with D perhaps matching TRBD2 (5 bases). The better agreement between TRBJ2-7 and the DNA end casts doubt on the J call. CDR3 size: 15 residues. Germline V gene data show CDR1 as SGHVS and CDR2 as FQNEAQ. The CDR3 DNA sequence: TGTGCCAGCAGCTCTCTCACGGCCTTAGCGCTCGAGCAGTACTTC. It encodes CASSSLTALALEQYF.

The rearrangement joins TRBV14 to TRBJ2-6; no firm D call. From germline, CDR1 is SGHDN and CDR2 FVKESK. Trimming shortened V by 4 bases and J by 1 base, and 2 bases separated the two germline ends. The CDR3 is made up of 13 amino acids. CDR3 amino acids: CASSLSGANVLTF. The CDR3 nucleotides read TGTGCCAGCAGCCTATCTGGGGCCAACGTCCTGACTTTC.

The chain links TRBV5-3 to TRBJ2-2, with TRBD1 matching 7 bases. TRBV5-3 carries the ORF label, with uncertain function. V lost 3 bases and J lost 7; bases outside the gene matches: 9. CDR3 length: 15 residues. CDR3 residues: CARSSQDRAGGELFF. Written as DNA, the CDR3 is TGTGCCAGAAGCTCCCAAGACAGGGCAGGCGGGGAGCTGTTTTTT.

The CDR3 sequence: CASSPDRGGFYGYTF. CDR3 bases: TGTGCCAGTAGCCCGGACCGAGGGGGCTTCTATGGCTACACCTTC. This chain joins TRBV19 and TRBJ1-2; 7 nucleotides match TRBD1. V trimming: 6 bases; J trimming: 4 bases; junction bases outside the gene matches: 11. The germline V gene encodes CDR1 LNHDA and CDR2 SQIVND (reference sequence). The CDR3 consists of 15 residues.

The chain joins TRBV6-5 to TRBJ2-1, with 11 bases fitting TRBD1. The trim removed 4 bases at V and 8 bases at J, leaving 7 bases unmatched. Germline CDR1 is MNHEY and CDR2 is SVGAGI. CDR3 length: 15 amino acids. The CDR3: CASSLRDRGIDEQFF. Written as DNA, the CDR3 is TGTGCCAGCAGTTTACGGGACAGGGGGATAGATGAGCAGTTCTTC.

The rearrangement uses TRBV6-1 and TRBJ1-4; 9 bases line up with TRBD1. CDR3 length: 16 residues. The germline CDR1 and CDR2 sequences are MNHNS and SASEGT. Unmatched junction bases numbered 6, after V lost 2 bases and J lost 5 bases. The CDR3 here is CASSESIGTGNEKLFF. The CDR3 DNA sequence: TGTGCCAGCAGTGAAAGTATCGGGACAGGGAATGAAAAACTGTTTTTT.

This clone was observed a few times. A junction boundary mismatches the germline segment, possibly from a read error. V usage is TRBV7-7 and J usage is TRBJ2-7; 9 bases are a match to TRBD1. Germline loops: CDR1 SSHAT, CDR2 FNYEAQ (reference sequence). The CDR3 extends over 15 amino acids. CDR3 in DNA: TGTGCTAGCAGCCGATCACAGGGGGCGCGATACGAGCAGTACTTC. It specifies CASSRSQGARYEQYF.

V gene TRBV7-2 combines with J gene TRBJ2-7; maybe TRBD1 (5 bases). V lost 5 bases and J lost 3, with 11 bases in between. Germline values: CDR1 SGHTA, CDR2 FQGNSA. The CDR3 has 13 amino acids. The chain's CDR3 is CASSVRQYYEQYF. In DNA, the CDR3 is TGTGCCAGCAGCGTAAGACAGTACTACGAGCAGTACTTC.

This clone was counted between two and nine times. V is TRBV6-6 and J is TRBJ2-1; 14 bases match TRBD2. The CDR3 runs to 16 residues. Looked up from germline, CDR1 is MNHNY and CDR2 is SVGAGI (reference sequence). V shed 4 bases and J 8 bases; nucleotides not matched to a gene: 7. The CDR3 is CASSSGTSGGMDEQFF. The DNA of the CDR3 is TGTGCCAGCAGTTCCGGGACTAGCGGGGGTATGGATGAGCAGTTCTTC.

Here the CDR3 reads CASSQVGLAANTGELFF. In nucleotides, the CDR3 is TGCGCCAGCAGCCAAGTAGGACTAGCGGCGAACACCGGGGAGCTGTTTTTT. The rearrangement joins TRBV4-1 to TRBJ2-2; 10 bases fit TRBD2. CDR3 length: 17 amino acids. The germline gives CDR1 MGHRA, CDR2 YSYEKL. The V and J ends lost 1 base and 0 bases, in that order; junction bases with no gene match: 2.

V and J are TRBV7-2 and TRBJ2-7; D may be TRBD1 (6 bases). Germline lookup yields CDR1 SGHTA and CDR2 FQGNSA. Trimming left V 3 bases short and J 5 bases short, with 14 bases between. This CDR3 contains 14 residues. Here the CDR3 DNA reads TGTGCCAGCAGCTTTTCCAGGGGTTTTCACGAGCAGTACTTC. Its translation is CASSFSRGFHEQYF.

The chain employs TRBV7-2 and TRBJ1-1; D not certain. Trimming shortened V by 4 bases and J by 0 bases, and 6 bases separated the two germline ends. The CDR3 extends over 13 amino acids. The germline CDR1 and CDR2 sequences are SGHTA and FQGNSA. For the CDR3, the DNA is TGTGCCAGCAGCTCCCGGGTGAACACTGAAGCTTTCTTT. This gives the protein CASSSRVNTEAFF.

This chain joins TRBV11-3 and TRBJ2-7; a possible D gene is TRBD2 (5 bases). Looked up from germline, CDR1 is SGHNT and CDR2 is YENEEA. The V and J ends lost 3 bases and 2 bases respectively, with 14 bases between them. CDR3 length: 15 amino acids. CDR3 region: CASSFDTGLTYEQYF. CDR3 coding DNA: TGTGCCAGCAGCTTTGATACGGGGTTGACCTACGAGCAGTACTTC.

V is TRBV7-2 and J is TRBJ2-2, with TRBD2 matching 10 bases. CDR3 length equals 16 residues. CDR1 and CDR2 from the germline V gene are SGHTA and FQGNSA. V was clipped by 5 bases and J by 6 bases; unmatched bases: 9. The CDR3 reads CASSALAGEGAGELFF. The CDR3 DNA reads TGTGCCAGCAGCGCCCTAGCGGGAGAAGGGGCCGGGGAGCTGTTTTTT.

In this sample, this clone turned up a few times. This chain connects TRBV30 to TRBJ1-6; D might be TRBD1 (6 bases). V lost 0 bases, J lost 11 bases, and 11 bases lay in between. Germline loops: CDR1 GTSNPN, CDR2 SVGIG (reference sequence). This CDR3 contains 13 residues. CDR3 nucleotide sequence: TGTGCCTGGAGTGTACAGGGCAGAACACCCCTCCACTTT. Its translation: CAWSVQGRTPLHF.

V gene TRBV6-5 combines with J gene TRBJ2-1; 7 bases line up with TRBD1. The junction had 9 bases not matched to a gene; V was cut back by 2 bases and J by 8 bases. The CDR3 is made up of 15 amino acids. Germline V gives CDR1 MNHEY, CDR2 SVGAGI. As DNA, the CDR3 is TGTGCCAGCAGTTACGTGTCTCGAGGGGGCCATGAGCAGTTCTTC. Translation: CASSYVSRGGHEQFF.

This chain uses TRBV28 with TRBJ1-4; D may be TRBD1 (5 bases). V was cut by 2 bases and J by 5 bases, with 12 bases left in between. This CDR3 comprises 15 residues. Germline V lookup: CDR1 MDHEN, CDR2 SYDVKM. CDR3 in amino acids: CASSLTGRVNEKLFF. CDR3 nucleotide sequence: TGTGCCAGCAGTTTAACGGGCAGGGTGAATGAAAAACTGTTTTTT. The full variable domain, its missing parts supplied by reference TRBV28 and TRBJ1-4, is DVKVTQSSRYLVKRTGEKVFLECVQDMDHENMFWYRQDPGLGLRLIYFSYDVKMKEKGDIPEGYSVSREKKERFSLILESASTNQTSMYLCASSLTGRVNEKLFFGSGTQLSVL.

This clone appeared once. A read error may produce the germline difference seen at one junction end. V is TRBV7-3 and J is TRBJ2-1; 9 bases match TRBD1. The CDR3 sequence is 15 residues long. Germline values: CDR1 SGHTA, CDR2 FQGTGA. This CDR3 reads CASSVTGGASNEQFF. CDR3 nucleotide sequence: TGTGCCAGCAGCGTAACAGGGGGCGCATCCAATGAGCAGTTCTTC.